This T cell receptor beta chain derives from a study of blood T cell repertoires in COVID-19. V was shortened by 11 bases and J by 5 bases, with 18 bases between the two germline ends. This CDR3 is 13 amino acids long. Germline values: CDR1 LNHDA, CDR2 SQIVND (reference sequence). Per the study methods: By means of reference gene primer amplification, nucleated cell counts were estimated. The repertoire was sequenced with immunoSEQ multiplex PCR; TCRdb's copy has only in-frame clones and lacks some. V, J and clone size derive from that table, while D and trimming were established from the DNA sequence. The repertoire has approximately 470,000 clones, 87% of them found once; the top ten carry 0.7%.

This sequence joins TRBV19 and TRBJ1-1; a possible D gene is TRBD1 (5 bases). The TCR comes from a woman under 30 who had recovered from COVID-19. Material for sequencing was PBMCs or T cells enriched from blood (not recorded which). CDR3 sequence: CAVLAPGGTEAFF. The CDR3 region has the DNA TGTGCCGTTCTTGCCCCCGGGGGAACTGAAGCTTTCTTT.